Included here is one TCR beta chain sequence, with context. The data belong to a study of blood T cell repertoires in COVID-19. Study information: Researchers got acute and convalescent COVID-19 samples from the United States, Italy and Spain. Nucleic acid was either cDNA or gDNA, and it came from T cells, B-cell-depleted T cells, or PBMCs.

Under the authors' procedure: Amplification from reference gene primers served as the basis for estimated nucleated cell counts. Clones were sequenced by immunoSEQ multiplex PCR, and TCRdb holds only the in-frame ones, with some missing. The D gene and trimming were derived from the DNA, and the V and J assignments and clone size from that table. Of tens of thousands of clones detected, less than 95% appear once; the ten largest clones hold about 2.5%. The CDR3 extends over 14 amino acids. Per germline, CDR1 MNHEY and CDR2 SMNVEV (reference sequence). V lost 8 bases and J 7 bases, leaving 20 bases between the germline ends.

The receptor was derived from a human donor with active COVID-19. The donor label of this sample is uncertain. The sequenced sample was peripheral blood. The chain employs TRBV27 and TRBJ1-2; unclear D gene. The CDR3 loop reads CASRRGGRVGGYTF. Written as DNA, the CDR3 is TGTGCCAGCCGTCGTGGCGGGCGGGTCGGTGGCTACACCTTC.